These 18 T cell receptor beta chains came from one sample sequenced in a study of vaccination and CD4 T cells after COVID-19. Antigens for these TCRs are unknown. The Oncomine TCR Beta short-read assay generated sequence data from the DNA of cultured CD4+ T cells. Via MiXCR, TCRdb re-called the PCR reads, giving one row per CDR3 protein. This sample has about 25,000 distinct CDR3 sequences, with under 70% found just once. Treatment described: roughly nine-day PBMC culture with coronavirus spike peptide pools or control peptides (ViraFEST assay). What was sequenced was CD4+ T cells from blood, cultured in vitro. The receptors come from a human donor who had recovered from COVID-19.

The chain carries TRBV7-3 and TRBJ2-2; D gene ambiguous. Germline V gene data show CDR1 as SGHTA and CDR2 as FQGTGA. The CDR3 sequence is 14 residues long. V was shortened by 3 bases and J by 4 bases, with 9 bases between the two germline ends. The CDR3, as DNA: TGTGCCAGCAGCTTCCGCGGCGGCACCGGGGAGCTGTTTTTT. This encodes CASSFRGGTGELFF.

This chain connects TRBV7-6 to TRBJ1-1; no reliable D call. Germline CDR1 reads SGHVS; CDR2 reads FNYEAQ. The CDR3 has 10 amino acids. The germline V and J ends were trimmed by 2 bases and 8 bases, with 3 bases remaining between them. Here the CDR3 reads CASSLREAFF. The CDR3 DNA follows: TGTGCCAGCAGCTTACGGGAAGCTTTCTTT. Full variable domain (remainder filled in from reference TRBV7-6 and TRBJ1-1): GAGVSQSPRYKVTKRGQDVALRCDPISGHVSLYWYRQALGQGPEFLTYFNYEAQQDKSGLPNDRFSAERPEGSISTLTIQRTEQRDSAMYRCASSLREAFFGQGTRLTVV.

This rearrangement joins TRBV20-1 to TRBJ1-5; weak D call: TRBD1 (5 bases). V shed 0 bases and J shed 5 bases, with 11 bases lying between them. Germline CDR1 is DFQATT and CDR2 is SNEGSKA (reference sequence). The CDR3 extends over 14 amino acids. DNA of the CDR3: TGCAGTGCTAGAGATGGGGGTGGCCATCAGCCCCAGCATTTT. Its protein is CSARDGGGHQPQHF.

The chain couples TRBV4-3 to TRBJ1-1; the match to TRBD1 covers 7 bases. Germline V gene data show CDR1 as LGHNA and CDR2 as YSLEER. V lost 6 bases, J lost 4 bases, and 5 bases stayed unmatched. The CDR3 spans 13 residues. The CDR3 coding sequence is TGCGCCAGCAGACAACAGGGGATCACTGAAGCTTTCTTT. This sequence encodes CASRQQGITEAFF.

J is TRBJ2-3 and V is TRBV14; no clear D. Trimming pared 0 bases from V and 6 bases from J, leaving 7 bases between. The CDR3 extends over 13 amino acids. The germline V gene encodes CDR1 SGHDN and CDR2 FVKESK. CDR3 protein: CASSQDRSDTQYF. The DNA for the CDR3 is TGTGCCAGCAGCCAAGACCGGTCGGATACGCAGTATTTT.

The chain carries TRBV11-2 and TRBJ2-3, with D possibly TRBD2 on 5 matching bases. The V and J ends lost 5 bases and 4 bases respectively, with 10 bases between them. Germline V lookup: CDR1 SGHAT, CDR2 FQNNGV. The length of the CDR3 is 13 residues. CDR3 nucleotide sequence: TGTGCCAGCAGCCCGCCGGGGTCAGATACGCAGTATTTT. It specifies CASSPPGSDTQYF.

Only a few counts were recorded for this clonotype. This chain's CDR3 is CATSDFPGQVTQANYGYTF. The CDR3 bases are TGTGCCACCAGTGATTTCCCGGGACAGGTCACTCAAGCTAACTATGGCTACACCTTC. The rearrangement joins TRBV24-1 to TRBJ1-2; the match to TRBD1 covers 8 bases. The CDR3 extends over 19 amino acids. The V gene end was trimmed by 1 base and the J gene end by 0 bases; junction bases not matched to a gene: 12. Germline values: CDR1 KGHDR, CDR2 SFDVKD.

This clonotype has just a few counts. The DNA of the CDR3 is TGTGCCAGCAGATATCGCGGGGCCTGGGATGAAAAACTGTTTTTT. Residues: CASRYRGAWDEKLFF. The J gene is TRBJ1-4, the V gene TRBV6-1; perhaps TRBD1 as D (5 bases). V gave up 6 bases and J gave up 6 bases, with 17 bases separating them. The CDR3 length is 15 residues. The germline gives CDR1 MNHNS, CDR2 SASEGT.

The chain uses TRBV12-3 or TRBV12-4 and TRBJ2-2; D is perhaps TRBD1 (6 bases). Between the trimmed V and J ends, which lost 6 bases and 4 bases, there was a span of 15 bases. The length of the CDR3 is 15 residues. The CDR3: CASSSPQGSTGELFF. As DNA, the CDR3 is TGTGCCAGCAGCTCACCTCAGGGGAGCACCGGGGAGCTGTTTTTT.

The CDR3 coding sequence is TGCAGTGCCGCCAGGTCCGAGGTATACAATGAGCAGTTCTTC. Its translation: CSAARSEVYNEQFF. V is TRBV20-1 and J is TRBJ2-1; D is undetermined. The CDR3 runs 14 residues. Trimming took 6 bases from V and 4 from J, leaving 16 bases between them. CDR1 and CDR2 (germline): DFQATT, SNEGSKA (reference sequence).

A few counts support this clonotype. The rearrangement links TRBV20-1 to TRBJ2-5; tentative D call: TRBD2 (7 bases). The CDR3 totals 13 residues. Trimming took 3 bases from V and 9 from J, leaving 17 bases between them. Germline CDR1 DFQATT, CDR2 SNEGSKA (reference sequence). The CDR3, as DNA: TGCAGTGCTAGGGTACCGGGGGGCCAGGCCCAGTACTTC. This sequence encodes CSARVPGGQAQYF.

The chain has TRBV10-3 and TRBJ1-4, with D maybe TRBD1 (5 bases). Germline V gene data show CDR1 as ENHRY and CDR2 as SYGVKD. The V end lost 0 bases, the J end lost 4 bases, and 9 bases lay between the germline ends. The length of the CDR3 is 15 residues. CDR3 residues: CAISESRGDNEKLFF. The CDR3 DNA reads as TGTGCCATCAGTGAGTCGAGGGGCGATAATGAAAAACTGTTTTTT.

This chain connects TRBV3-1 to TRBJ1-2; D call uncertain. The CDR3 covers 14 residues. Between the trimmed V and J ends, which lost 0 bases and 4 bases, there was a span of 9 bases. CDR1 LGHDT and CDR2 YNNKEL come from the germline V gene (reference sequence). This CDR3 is CASSQDLLGYGYTF. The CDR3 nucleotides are TGTGCCAGCAGCCAAGATTTATTGGGCTATGGCTACACCTTC.

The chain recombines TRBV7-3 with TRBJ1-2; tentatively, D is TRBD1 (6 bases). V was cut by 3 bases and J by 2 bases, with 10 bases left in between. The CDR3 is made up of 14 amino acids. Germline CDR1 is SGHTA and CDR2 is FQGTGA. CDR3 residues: CASSLDGGNYGYTF. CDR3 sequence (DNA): TGTGCCAGCAGCTTGGACGGGGGCAACTATGGCTACACCTTC.

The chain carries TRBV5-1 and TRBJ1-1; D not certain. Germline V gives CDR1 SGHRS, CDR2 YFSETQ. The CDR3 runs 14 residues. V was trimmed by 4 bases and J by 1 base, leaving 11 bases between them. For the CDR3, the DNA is TGCGCCAGCAGCCCCACCGTGCGGAACACTGAAGCTTTCTTT. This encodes CASSPTVRNTEAFF.

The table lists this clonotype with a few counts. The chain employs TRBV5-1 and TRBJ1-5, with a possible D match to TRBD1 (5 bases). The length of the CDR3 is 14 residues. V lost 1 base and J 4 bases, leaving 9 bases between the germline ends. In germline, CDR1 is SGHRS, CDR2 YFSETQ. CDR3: CASSLTGENQPQHF. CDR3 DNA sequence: TGCGCCAGCAGCTTGACGGGGGAAAATCAGCCCCAGCATTTT.

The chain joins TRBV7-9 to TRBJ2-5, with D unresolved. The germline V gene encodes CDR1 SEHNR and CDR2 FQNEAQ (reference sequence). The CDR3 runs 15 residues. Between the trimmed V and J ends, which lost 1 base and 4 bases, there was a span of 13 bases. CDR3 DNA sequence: TGTGCCAGCAGCTTAGGGGCTGGGATCGGAGAGACCCAGTACTTC. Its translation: CASSLGAGIGETQYF.

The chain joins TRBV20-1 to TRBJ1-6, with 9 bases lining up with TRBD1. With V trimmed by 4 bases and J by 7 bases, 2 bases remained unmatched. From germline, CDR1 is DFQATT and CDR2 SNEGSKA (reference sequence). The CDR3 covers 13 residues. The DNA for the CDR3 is TGCAGTGCTACCGGGACAGGGAATTCACCCCTCCACTTT. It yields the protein CSATGTGNSPLHF.